A selection of T cell receptor beta chains follows, all from one sample in a study of metastatic and nonmetastatic thyroid tumors. TCRdb ran MiXCR on the PCR reads. The repertoire holds some 20,000 clones, with roughly a third as singletons. Sequenced: tumor tissue. These receptor sequences come from a female donor with papillary thyroid cancer or a benign thyroid nodule (not recorded which). Some clones in this sample may be carry-over from other donors' samples. Each CDR3 is given with its conserved first and last residue. The D gene is left open where the match is weak. The size entry is marked missing in some rows and otherwise reads once, few, many or a size class.

CDR3aa	CDR3nt	v_gene	abundance	len	j_gene	d_gene
CASSLTLGYGYTF	TGTGCCAGCAGTTTGACGTTGGGTTACGGCTACACCTTC	TRBV28	few	13	TRBJ1-2	.
CASSDGQEHNEQFF	TGTGCCAGCAGTGACGGACAGGAACACAATGAGCAGTTCTTC	TRBV6-4	few	14	TRBJ2-1	TRBD1
CASRVGGSSYNSPLHF	TGTGCCAGCAGGGTTGGGGGGTCCTCCTATAATTCACCCCTCCACTTT	TRBV6-1	.	16	TRBJ1-6	.
CASSLAGTPGSPLHF	TGTGCCAGCAGTCTTGCCGGGACACCTGGCTCACCCCTCCACTTT	TRBV27	few	15	TRBJ1-6	.
CASSLASFLPDTQYF	TGTGCCAGCAGCTTAGCTAGTTTTCTGCCAGATACGCAGTATTTT	TRBV7-4	.	15	TRBJ2-3	.
CASSQGAPSPLHF	TGTGCCAGCAGCCAAGGAGCCCCTTCACCCCTCCACTTT	TRBV3-1	.	13	TRBJ1-6	.
CASTGLAGAPSNEQFF	TGTGCCAGCACGGGACTAGCGGGAGCCCCGTCCAATGAGCAGTTCTTC	TRBV6-1	.	16	TRBJ2-1	TRBD2
CASSLYRGAYEQYF	TGTGCCAGCAGTTTGTACAGGGGAGCCTACGAGCAGTACTTC	TRBV28	many	14	TRBJ2-7	TRBD1
CSAAARLAGGNEQFF	TGCAGTGCTGCTGCCCGACTAGCGGGAGGCAATGAGCAGTTCTTC	TRBV20-1	many	15	TRBJ2-1	TRBD2
CASSSGLNEQFF	TGTGCCAGCAGTTCCGGTCTGAATGAGCAGTTCTTC	TRBV6-5	few	12	TRBJ2-1	.
CASSSTRRVTGGEFF	TGTGCCAGCAGCTCTACCCGTAGAGTTACAGGGGGCGAGTTCTTC	TRBV7-8	.	15	TRBJ2-1	TRBD1
CASSYIQGRLNYGYTF	TGTGCCAGCAGCTATATACAGGGAAGGTTAAACTATGGCTACACCTTC	TRBV28	.	16	TRBJ1-2	.
CASSLGIGPHEQYF	TGTGCCAGCAGCTTAGGTATAGGGCCCCACGAGCAGTACTTC	TRBV11-2	once	14	TRBJ2-7	.
CASSPGLAANEQFF	TGTGCCAGCAGCCCGGGACTAGCGGCGAATGAGCAGTTCTTC	TRBV6-4	few	14	TRBJ2-1	TRBD2
CASSLYGGPTGELFF	TGTGCCAGCAGTTTATATGGGGGACCCACCGGGGAGCTGTTTTTT	TRBV28	.	15	TRBJ2-2	.
CTSSVASGRANSYNEQFF	TGTACCAGCAGCGTCGCTAGCGGGAGGGCCAACTCCTACAATGAGCAGTTCTTC	TRBV11-2	.	18	TRBJ2-1	TRBD2
CASSERGAEAFF	TGTGCCAGCAGTGAACGAGGCGCTGAAGCTTTCTTT	TRBV6-1	.	12	TRBJ1-1	.
CASSNSGTGAIEQYF	TGTGCCAGCAGTAACTCCGGGACAGGGGCAATAGAGCAGTACTTC	TRBV28	few	15	TRBJ2-7	TRBD1
CASSVGVSYNEQFF	TGTGCCAGTAGTGTGGGAGTGTCCTACAATGAGCAGTTCTTC	TRBV19	.	14	TRBJ2-1	.
CVSNPEGQGARELFF	TGCGTCAGCAACCCTGAGGGACAGGGGGCAAGGGAGCTGTTTTTT	TRBV4-1	.	15	TRBJ2-2	TRBD1
CASSENGAGGETQYF	TGTGCCAGCAGTGAGAACGGGGCAGGAGGAGAGACCCAGTACTTC	TRBV6-1	.	15	TRBJ2-5	.
CAWSPWGLSNQPQHF	TGTGCCTGGAGTCCATGGGGATTGAGCAATCAGCCCCAGCATTTT	TRBV30	.	15	TRBJ1-5	.
CARGQGGDYEQYF	TGTGCCAGAGGACAGGGCGGAGACTACGAGCAGTACTTC	TRBV2	few	13	TRBJ2-7	TRBD1
CASSSTGATGELFF	TGTGCCAGCAGCTCAACAGGGGCCACCGGGGAGCTGTTTTTT	TRBV7-3	.	14	TRBJ2-2	TRBD1
CASSYSEREGEETQYF	TGTGCCAGCAGTTACTCGGAACGGGAGGGCGAGGAGACCCAGTACTTC	TRBV6-6	few	16	TRBJ2-5	TRBD2
CASRGSGAPLHF	TGTGCCAGTAGGGGGAGCGGGGCACCCCTCCACTTT	TRBV19	.	12	TRBJ1-6	.
CASRPTGRTEAFF	TGTGCCAGCAGACCGACAGGGAGGACTGAAGCTTTCTTT	TRBV12-3/TRBV12-4	few	13	TRBJ1-1	TRBD1
CAAATGGLGYTF	TGTGCCGCTGCAACAGGGGGCCTAGGCTACACCTTC	TRBV15	.	12	TRBJ1-2	TRBD1
CASSSTSGSYEQYF	TGCGCCAGCAGTTCGACTAGCGGGAGCTACGAGCAGTACTTC	TRBV5-1	.	14	TRBJ2-7	TRBD2
CASNPLHRYSAVLDGYTF	TGTGCCAGCAACCCCCTTCACCGCTATTCCGCTGTTCTTGATGGCTACACCTTC	TRBV28	.	18	TRBJ1-2	.
CASSPLGAGGNHYGYTF	TGTGCCAGCAGTCCACTTGGGGCCGGGGGGAATCATTATGGCTACACCTTC	TRBV27	.	17	TRBJ1-2	.
CASSLGGGQDTQYF	TGTGCCAGCAGCTTAGGCGGGGGGCAAGATACGCAGTATTTT	TRBV11-3	.	14	TRBJ2-3	TRBD2
CASSLMADTQYF	TGTGCCAGCAGTTTGATGGCAGATACGCAGTATTTT	TRBV12-3/TRBV12-4	few	12	TRBJ2-3	.
CASSRFGAGTGGNEQFF	TGCGCCAGCAGCCGTTTTGGGGCCGGGACAGGGGGGAATGAGCAGTTCTTC	TRBV5-1	.	17	TRBJ2-1	TRBD1
CASSGSVNTEAFF	TGTGCCAGCTCGGGGTCGGTGAACACTGAAGCTTTCTTT	TRBV7-9	.	13	TRBJ1-1	.
CASSAPDEQYF	TGTGCCAGCTCGGCCCCTGACGAGCAGTACTTC	TRBV18	once	11	TRBJ2-7	.
CASTKDLGETQYF	TGTGCCAGCACTAAGGACCTTGGAGAGACCCAGTACTTC	TRBV6-1	few	13	TRBJ2-5	.
CASRRTGDYEQYF	TGTGCCAGCAGACGCACAGGGGACTACGAGCAGTACTTC	TRBV11-2	.	13	TRBJ2-7	TRBD1
CASTTRAARGYEQYF	TGTGCCAGTACCACCAGGGCCGCGCGGGGCTACGAGCAGTACTTC	TRBV19	.	15	TRBJ2-7	.
CASSPSPEVDEQFF	TGTGCCAGCTCACCGTCCCCGGAGGTTGATGAGCAGTTCTTC	TRBV18	.	14	TRBJ2-1	.
CAWTLHGDSDSPLHF	TGTGCCTGGACCTTACACGGGGACAGTGATTCACCCCTCCACTTT	TRBV30	once	15	TRBJ1-6	TRBD1
CASNKGRDNEQFF	TGTGCCAGCAATAAGGGCCGCGACAATGAGCAGTTCTTC	TRBV2	.	13	TRBJ2-1	.
CASSLQGGNEQYF	TGTGCCAGCAGTTTACAGGGCGGGAACGAGCAGTACTTC	TRBV6-5	few	13	TRBJ2-7	.
CASSLTDSPNTGELFF	TGTGCCAGCAGCTTAACCGACAGCCCGAACACCGGGGAGCTGTTTTTT	TRBV11-1	.	16	TRBJ2-2	.
CSARGTDEKLFF	TGCAGTGCTAGAGGGACAGATGAAAAACTGTTTTTT	TRBV20-1	.	12	TRBJ1-4	.
CASKSGFTEAFF	TGTGCCAGCAAGAGTGGATTCACTGAAGCTTTCTTT	TRBV6-1	.	12	TRBJ1-1	.
CASSWVSRERQFF	TGTGCCAGCAGTTGGGTCTCGCGGGAGAGGCAGTTCTTC	TRBV27	.	13	TRBJ2-1	TRBD2
CASSPRGATGGELFF	TGTGCCAGCAGCCCAAGGGGCGCGACGGGCGGGGAGCTGTTTTTT	TRBV7-3	.	15	TRBJ2-2	.
CATTDSGSRSYEQYF	TGTGCCACCACAGATAGCGGTAGCCGATCCTACGAGCAGTACTTC	TRBV24-1	.	15	TRBJ2-7	.
CASSAPKTVSGNTIYF	TGTGCCAGCAGCGCACCGAAGACAGTCTCTGGAAACACCATATATTTT	TRBV28	.	16	TRBJ1-3	.
CASSPQPNYGYTF	TGTGCCAGCAGTCCCCAACCTAACTATGGCTACACCTTC	TRBV27	few	13	TRBJ1-2	.